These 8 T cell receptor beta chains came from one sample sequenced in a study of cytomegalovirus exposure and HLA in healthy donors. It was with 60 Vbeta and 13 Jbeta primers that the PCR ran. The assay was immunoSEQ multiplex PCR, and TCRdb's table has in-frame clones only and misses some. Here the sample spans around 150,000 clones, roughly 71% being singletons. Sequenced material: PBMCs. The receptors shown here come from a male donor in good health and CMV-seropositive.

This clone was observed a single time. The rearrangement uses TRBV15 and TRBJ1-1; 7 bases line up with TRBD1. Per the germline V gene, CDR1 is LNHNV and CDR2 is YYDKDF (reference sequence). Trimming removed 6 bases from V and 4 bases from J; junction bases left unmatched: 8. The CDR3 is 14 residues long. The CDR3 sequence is CATRRGGAGTEAFF. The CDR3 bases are TGTGCCACCAGGCGAGGGGGCGCGGGCACTGAAGCTTTCTTT.

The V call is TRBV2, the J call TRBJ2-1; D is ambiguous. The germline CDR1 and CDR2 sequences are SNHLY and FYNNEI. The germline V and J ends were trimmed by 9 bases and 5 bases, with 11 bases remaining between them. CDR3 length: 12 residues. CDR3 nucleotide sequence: TGTGCCAGTCAGATGGTCGACAATGAGCAGTTCTTC. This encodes CASQMVDNEQFF.

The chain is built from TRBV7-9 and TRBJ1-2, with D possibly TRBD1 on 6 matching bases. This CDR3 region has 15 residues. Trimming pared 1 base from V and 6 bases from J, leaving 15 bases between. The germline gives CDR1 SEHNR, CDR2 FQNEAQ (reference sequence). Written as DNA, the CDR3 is TGTGCCAGCAGCTTAGTAGAACGGGACAAGCATGGCTACACCTTC. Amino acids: CASSLVERDKHGYTF.

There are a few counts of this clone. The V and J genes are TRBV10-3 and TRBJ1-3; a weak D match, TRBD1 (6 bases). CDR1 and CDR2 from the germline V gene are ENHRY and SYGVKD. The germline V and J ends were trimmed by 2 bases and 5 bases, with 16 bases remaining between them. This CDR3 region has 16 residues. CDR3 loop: CAISEQPTGWRNTIYF. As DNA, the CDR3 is TGTGCCATCAGTGAGCAACCAACAGGGTGGCGAAACACCATATATTTT.

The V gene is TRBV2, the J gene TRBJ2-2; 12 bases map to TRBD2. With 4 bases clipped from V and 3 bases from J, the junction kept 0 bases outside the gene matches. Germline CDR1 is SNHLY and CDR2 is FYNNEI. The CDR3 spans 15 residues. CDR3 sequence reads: CASSGLAGDTGELFF. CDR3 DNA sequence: TGTGCCAGCAGTGGACTAGCGGGGGACACCGGGGAGCTGTTTTTT. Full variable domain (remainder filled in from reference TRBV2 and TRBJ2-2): EPEVTQTPSHQVTQMGQEVILRCVPISNHLYFYWYRQILGQKVEFLVSFYNNEISEKSEIFDDQFSVERPDGSNFTLKIRSTKLEDSAMYFCASSGLAGDTGELFFGEGSRLTVL.

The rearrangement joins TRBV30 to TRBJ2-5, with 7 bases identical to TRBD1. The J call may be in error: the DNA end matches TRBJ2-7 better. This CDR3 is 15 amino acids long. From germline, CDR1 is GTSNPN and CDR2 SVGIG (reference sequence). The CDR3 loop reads CAWSVLRGSAYEQYF. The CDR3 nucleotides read TGTGCCTGGAGCGTACTCAGGGGGTCGGCCTACGAGCAGTACTTC.

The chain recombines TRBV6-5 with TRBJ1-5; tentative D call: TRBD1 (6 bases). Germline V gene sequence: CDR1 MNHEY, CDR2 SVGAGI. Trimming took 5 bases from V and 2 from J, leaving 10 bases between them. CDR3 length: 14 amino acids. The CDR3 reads CASSEGGGNQPQHF. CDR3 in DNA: TGTGCCAGCAGTGAAGGGGGTGGCAATCAGCCCCAGCATTTT.

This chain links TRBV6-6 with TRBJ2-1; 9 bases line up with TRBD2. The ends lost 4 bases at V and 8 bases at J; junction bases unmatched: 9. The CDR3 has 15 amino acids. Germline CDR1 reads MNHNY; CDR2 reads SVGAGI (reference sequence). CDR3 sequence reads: CASSSLAGAIDEQFF. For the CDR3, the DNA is TGTGCCAGCAGTTCTTTAGCGGGGGCTATTGATGAGCAGTTCTTC.